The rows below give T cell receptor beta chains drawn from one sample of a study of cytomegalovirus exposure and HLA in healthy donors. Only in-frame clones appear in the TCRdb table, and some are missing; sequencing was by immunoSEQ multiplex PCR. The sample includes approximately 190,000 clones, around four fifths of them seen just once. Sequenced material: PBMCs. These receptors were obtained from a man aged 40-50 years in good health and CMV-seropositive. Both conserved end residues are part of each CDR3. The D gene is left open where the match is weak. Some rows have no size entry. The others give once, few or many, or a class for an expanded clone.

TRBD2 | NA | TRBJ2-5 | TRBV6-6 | TGTGCCAGCAGTCTAGCGGGAGCCCAAGAGACCCAGTACTTC | CASSLAGAQETQYF
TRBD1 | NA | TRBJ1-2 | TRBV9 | TGTGCCAGCAGCGTAGGGAGCCGGACAGGTCCTCATGGCTACACCTTC | CASSVGSRTGPHGYTF
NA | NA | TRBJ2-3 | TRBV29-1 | TGCAGCGCTGCTCTAGGGGGACACAGCACAGATACGCAGTATTTT | CSAALGGHSTDTQYF
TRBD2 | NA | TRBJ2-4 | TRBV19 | TGTGCCAGTAGTATAGAGGGCGGGAGGGCCAACATTCAGTACTTC | CASSIEGGRANIQYF
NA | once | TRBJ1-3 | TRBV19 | TGTGCCAGTAGTATAATACAGGGTCGCTCTGGAAACACCATATATTTT | CASSIIQGRSGNTIYF
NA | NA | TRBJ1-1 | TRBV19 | TGTGCCAGTAGTAGACAGACCCTGAACACTGAAGCTTTCTTT | CASSRQTLNTEAFF
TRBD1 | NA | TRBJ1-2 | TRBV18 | TGTGCCAGCTCACCAGACGAGGGGGCATATGGCTACACCTTC | CASSPDEGAYGYTF
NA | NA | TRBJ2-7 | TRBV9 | TGTGCCAGCAGCGTTAGACCGACAGCGGGTTACGAGCAGTACTTC | CASSVRPTAGYEQYF
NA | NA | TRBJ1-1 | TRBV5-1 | TGCGCCAGCAGCACGGACAGCGTGAACACTGAAGCTTTCTTT | CASSTDSVNTEAFF
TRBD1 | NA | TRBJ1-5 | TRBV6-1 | TGTGCCAGCAGGACAGGGGTTAGCAATCAGCCCCAGCATTTT | CASRTGVSNQPQHF
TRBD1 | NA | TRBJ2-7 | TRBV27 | TGTGCCAGCCGCGGGACAGGGTCTTTTGTGGACGAGCAGTACTTC | CASRGTGSFVDEQYF
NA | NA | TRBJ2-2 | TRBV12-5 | TGTGCTAGTCAGCGGACTATCAACACCGGGGAGCTGTTTTTT | CASQRTINTGELFF
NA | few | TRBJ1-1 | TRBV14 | TGTGCCAGCAGCCCACTTGACGCTCAGGCATACACTGAAGCTTTCTTT | CASSPLDAQAYTEAFF
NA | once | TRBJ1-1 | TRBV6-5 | TGTGCCAGCAGTCCCGGTCGGGGGAAAACTGAAGCTTTCTTT | CASSPGRGKTEAFF
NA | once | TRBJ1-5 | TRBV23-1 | TGCGCCAGCAGTCGGCCCAGGGACACTTTTTTATGCAATCAGCCCCAGCATTTT | CASSRPRDTFLCNQPQHF
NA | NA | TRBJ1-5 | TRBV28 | TGTGCCAGCAGATACAGTAGCAATCAGCCCCAGCATTTT | CASRYSSNQPQHF
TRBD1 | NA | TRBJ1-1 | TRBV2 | TGTGCCAGCCTAGGACAGGGGCGGACTGAAGCTTTCTTT | CASLGQGRTEAFF
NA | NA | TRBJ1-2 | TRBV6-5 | TGTGCCAGCAGCTTACAGGGTACGGATGGCTACACCTTC | CASSLQGTDGYTF